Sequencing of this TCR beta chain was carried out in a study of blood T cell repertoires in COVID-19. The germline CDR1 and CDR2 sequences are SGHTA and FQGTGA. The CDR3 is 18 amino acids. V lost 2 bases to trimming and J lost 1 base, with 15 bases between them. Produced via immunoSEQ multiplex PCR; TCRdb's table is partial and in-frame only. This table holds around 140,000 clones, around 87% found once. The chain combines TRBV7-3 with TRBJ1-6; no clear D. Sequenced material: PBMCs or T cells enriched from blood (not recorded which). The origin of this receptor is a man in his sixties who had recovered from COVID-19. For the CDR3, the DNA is TGTGCCAGCAGCTTATTACACGGGGTAGGATCCTATAATTCACCCCTCCACTTT. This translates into CASSLLHGVGSYNSPLHF.